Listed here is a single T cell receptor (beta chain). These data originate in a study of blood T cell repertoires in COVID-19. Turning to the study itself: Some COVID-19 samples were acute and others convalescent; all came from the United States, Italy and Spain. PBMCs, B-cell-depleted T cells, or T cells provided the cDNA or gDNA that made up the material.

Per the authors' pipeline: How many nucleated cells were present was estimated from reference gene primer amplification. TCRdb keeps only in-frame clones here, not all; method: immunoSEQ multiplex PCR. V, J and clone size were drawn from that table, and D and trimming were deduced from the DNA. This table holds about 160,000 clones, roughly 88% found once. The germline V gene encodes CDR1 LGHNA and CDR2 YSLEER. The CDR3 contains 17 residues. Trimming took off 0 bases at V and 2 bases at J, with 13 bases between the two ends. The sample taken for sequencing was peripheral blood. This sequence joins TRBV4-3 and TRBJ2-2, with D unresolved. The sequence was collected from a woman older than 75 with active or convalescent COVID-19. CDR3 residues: CASSQDLRVGNTGELFF. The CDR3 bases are TGCGCCAGCAGCCAAGACCTTAGAGTGGGCAACACCGGGGAGCTGTTTTTT.